These T cell receptor beta chains were read from a single sample in a study of T-cell reconstitution after alpha-beta-depleted transplantation in children. TCRdb itself ran the PCR reads through MiXCR, one entry per CDR3 protein. Of about 610,000 distinct CDR3 sequences detected, about 11% appear once; the ten largest clones hold 3.5% to 5%. The sequences come from PBMCs from the stem cell graft donor, collected from the stem cell graft. All receptors derive from a human donor who donated a stem cell graft to a child with acute myeloid leukemia. The CDR3 runs from the conserved cysteine through the conserved F or W. The D gene is left open where the match is weak. The listing skips clone size in some rows; elsewhere it reads once, few, many or a size class.

V gene	clone size	J gene	D gene	CDR3 protein	CDR3 DNA
TRBV18	NA	TRBJ1-2	TRBD1	CASSLPGTAPTEF	TGTGCCAGCTCACTTCCAGGGACAGCCCCGACTGAGTTC
TRBV14	few	TRBJ1-1	TRBD1	CASSPWTLGQGKAEAFF	TGTGCCAGCAGCCCGTGGACGCTCGGACAGGGAAAGGCTGAAGCTTTCTTT
TRBV30	once	TRBJ1-1	NA	CAWNQASNTEAFF	TGTGCCTGGAACCAGGCATCGAACACTGAAGCTTTCTTT
TRBV27	many	TRBJ2-1	TRBD1	CASSFLDRDDEQFF	TGTGCCAGCAGTTTCCTCGACAGGGACGATGAGCAGTTCTTC
TRBV20-1	NA	TRBJ2-7	NA	CSARVPGGDEQYF	TGCAGTGCTAGAGTCCCAGGCGGTGACGAGCAGTACTTC
TRBV29-1	many	TRBJ1-4	NA	CSVLEGGTNEKLFF	TGCAGCGTCCTTGAGGGTGGCACTAATGAAAAACTGTTTTTT
TRBV27	NA	TRBJ1-1	NA	CASSRIGQEAFF	TGTGCCAGCAGTAGGATTGGACAGGAAGCTTTCTTT
TRBV7-9	NA	TRBJ2-7	TRBD2	CASSLVGLTSGSYEQYF	TGTGCCAGCAGCTTAGTTGGCCTGACTAGCGGGTCCTACGAGCAGTACTTC
TRBV19	few	TRBJ2-7	TRBD2	CASSTRTSGYEQYF	TGTGCCAGTAGCACCCGGACTAGCGGCTACGAGCAGTACTTC
TRBV12-3/TRBV12-4	few	TRBJ1-3	NA	CASSFEGDGNTIYF	TGTGCCAGCAGTTTCGAGGGTGACGGAAACACCATATATTTT
TRBV7-3	NA	TRBJ2-1	TRBD2	CASRRKTGTSGGNEQFF	TGTGCCAGCAGGAGAAAGACCGGGACTAGCGGAGGGAATGAGCAGTTCTTC
TRBV29-1	many	TRBJ2-1	TRBD2	CSLSPSGGSYNEQFF	TGCAGCCTTTCCCCTAGCGGAGGATCCTACAATGAGCAGTTCTTC
TRBV20-1	few	TRBJ2-1	TRBD2	CSAREASGPYNEQFF	TGCAGTGCTAGAGAGGCTAGCGGCCCCTACAATGAGCAGTTCTTC
TRBV30	NA	TRBJ1-1	NA	CAWSVPPNTEAFF	TGTGCCTGGAGTGTACCCCCGAACACTGAAGCTTTCTTT
TRBV20-1	NA	TRBJ2-1	TRBD2	CSARDRLAGGLEQFF	TGCAGTGCTAGAGATCGGCTAGCGGGAGGGCTAGAGCAGTTCTTC
TRBV30	many	TRBJ2-1	NA	CAWKVDSSYNEQFF	TGTGCCTGGAAGGTGGACTCCTCCTACAATGAGCAGTTCTTC
TRBV20-1	many	TRBJ2-7	NA	CSAQFRLTSHYEQYF	TGCAGTGCTCAATTTCGACTCACTAGTCACTACGAGCAGTACTTC
TRBV3-1	NA	TRBJ1-2	NA	CASSRGQRGYGYTF	TGTGCCAGCAGCCGAGGACAGCGAGGCTATGGCTACACCTTC
TRBV20-1	NA	TRBJ2-1	TRBD2	CSARNSGRIHNEQFF	TGCAGTGCTAGAAATAGCGGGAGAATCCACAATGAGCAGTTCTTC
TRBV5-1	many	TRBJ2-7	TRBD2	CASSISGSSHEQYF	TGCGCCAGCAGCATTAGCGGGAGTAGCCACGAGCAGTACTTC
TRBV20-1	few	TRBJ1-4	NA	CSATSRESNEKLFF	TGCAGTGCTACTTCCAGGGAGTCTAATGAAAAACTGTTTTTT
TRBV15	few	TRBJ1-2	NA	CATSRNQAGGYTF	TGTGCCACCAGCAGAAACCAGGCGGGTGGCTACACCTTC
TRBV7-9	many	TRBJ1-3	NA	CASSPGPGNTIYF	TGTGCCAGCAGCCCAGGTCCCGGAAACACCATATATTTT
TRBV27	few	TRBJ2-7	NA	CASSLSSVRDYEQYF	TGTGCCAGCAGTTTATCTTCTGTGCGGGACTACGAGCAGTACTTC
TRBV21-1	NA	TRBJ2-1	NA	CASSTTRGGLAHNEQFF	TGTGCCAGCAGCACTACGAGGGGGGGTCTAGCCCACAATGAGCAGTTCTTC
TRBV9	NA	TRBJ2-1	NA	CASSVAPVTIQNEQFF	TGTGCCAGCAGCGTAGCTCCGGTGACTATACAAAATGAGCAGTTCTTC
TRBV7-2	many	TRBJ2-1	TRBD2	CALGREGPNEQFF	TGTGCCCTCGGGCGGGAGGGGCCGAATGAGCAGTTCTTC
TRBV29-1	many	TRBJ1-1	TRBD1	CSVSGQGGTEAFF	TGCAGCGTTTCCGGACAGGGGGGCACTGAAGCTTTCTTT
TRBV2	NA	TRBJ1-5	NA	CASSGRVEPQHF	TGTGCCAGCAGTGGGCGGGTTGAGCCCCAGCATTTT
TRBV2	few	TRBJ2-7	TRBD2	CASTEGGLAVEQYF	TGTGCCAGCACCGAAGGGGGACTAGCGGTCGAGCAGTACTTC
TRBV20-1	NA	TRBJ2-7	TRBD1	CSAGRRTGYSYEQYF	TGCAGTGCTGGAAGAAGGACAGGATACTCCTACGAGCAGTACTTC
TRBV2	NA	TRBJ1-2	NA	CASKQGNTNYGYTF	TGTGCCAGCAAACAGGGCAACACTAACTATGGCTACACCTTC
TRBV12-3/TRBV12-4	few	TRBJ2-7	NA	CASKGEKVGQYF	TGTGCCAGCAAGGGTGAGAAGGTAGGGCAGTACTTC
TRBV6-4	few	TRBJ1-4	NA	CATPRTTNEKLFF	TGTGCCACTCCCCGGACAACTAATGAAAAACTGTTTTTT
TRBV29-1	few	TRBJ2-2	TRBD2	CSVQTAGDPPGGELFF	TGCAGCGTTCAAACAGCGGGAGATCCCCCAGGCGGGGAGCTGTTTTTT
TRBV7-2	NA	TRBJ2-1	NA	CASSLARREQFF	TGTGCCAGCAGCTTAGCCCGGCGCGAGCAGTTCTTC
TRBV12-3/TRBV12-4	NA	TRBJ1-5	NA	CASSNLRDNNQPQHF	TGTGCCAGCAGTAACCTCCGGGACAACAATCAGCCCCAGCATTTT
TRBV20-1	NA	TRBJ2-7	TRBD1	CSAFRDRVAYEQYF	TGCAGTGCTTTCAGGGACAGGGTGGCCTACGAGCAGTACTTC
TRBV4-3	many	TRBJ2-4	NA	CASSRTVLAKNIQYF	TGCGCCAGCAGCCGGACAGTCTTAGCCAAAAACATTCAGTACTTC
TRBV20-1	many	TRBJ2-5	NA	CSAVGQQETQYF	TGCAGTGCTGTCGGACAGCAAGAGACCCAGTACTTC
TRBV2	many	TRBJ2-6	NA	CASSGLSGANVLTF	TGTGCCAGCAGTGGACTCTCTGGGGCCAACGTCCTGACTTTC
TRBV29-1	NA	TRBJ2-5	NA	CSVGEGDAETQYF	TGCAGCGTTGGTGAGGGGGACGCAGAGACCCAGTACTTC
TRBV20-1	many	TRBJ2-1	TRBD2	CSASKREDSYNEQFF	TGCAGTGCTAGCAAGCGGGAGGATTCCTACAATGAGCAGTTCTTC
TRBV27	NA	TRBJ2-2	NA	CASSSPSQGGELFF	TGTGCCAGCAGTTCCCCGAGCCAGGGCGGGGAGCTGTTTTTT
TRBV6-4	few	TRBJ2-1	NA	CASRPRDSYREQFF	TGTGCCAGCAGACCACGGGACTCTTATCGCGAGCAGTTCTTC
TRBV20-1	few	TRBJ2-1	NA	CSARSSQSSYNEQFF	TGCAGTGCTAGATCTAGCCAAAGCTCCTACAATGAGCAGTTCTTC
TRBV6-2/TRBV6-3	few	TRBJ2-5	TRBD2	CATSIAGIGVETQYF	TGTGCCACCAGTATAGCGGGAATAGGAGTAGAGACCCAGTACTTC
TRBV4-2	NA	TRBJ2-3	TRBD2	CASSQDPPSGRGGDTQYF	TGTGCCAGCAGCCAAGATCCCCCTAGCGGGAGGGGGGGAGATACGCAGTATTTT
TRBV7-2	few	TRBJ2-1	NA	CASHPGLRRNEQFF	TGTGCCAGCCATCCGGGACTTCGACGAAATGAGCAGTTCTTC
TRBV20-1	NA	TRBJ2-1	NA	CSARDLMISYNEQFF	TGCAGTGCTAGAGACCTAATGATCTCCTACAATGAGCAGTTCTTC
TRBV20-1	NA	TRBJ2-3	NA	CSASRGRTDTQYF	TGCAGTGCTAGTCGGGGGCGTACAGATACGCAGTATTTT
TRBV30	NA	TRBJ2-5	NA	CAWSPGGGETQYF	TGTGCCTGGAGCCCGGGCGGAGGAGAGACCCAGTACTTC
TRBV29-1	few	TRBJ1-1	NA	CSVWTRNTEAFF	TGCAGCGTCTGGACGAGGAACACTGAAGCTTTCTTT